This T cell receptor (beta chain) was sequenced during a study of blood T cells in healthy people across ages. Using a J-beta primer mix together with a sample-barcoded 5' primer, a second PCR was run for roughly 7 to 12 cycles. MiXCR was run by TCRdb on the 5' RACE reads, yielding one entry per CDR3 protein. Of 790,000 or so distinct CDR3 sequences in the sample, about 47% are singletons; the top ten hold 15% to 20%. The J segment lost 4 bases and the V segment lost 0 bases, leaving 13 bases of the junction unmatched. This CDR3 is built from 18 residues. Per the germline V gene, CDR1 is SEHNR and CDR2 is FQNEAQ (reference sequence). This clonotype was detected many times.

The sequence was collected from a man older than 75 in good health. V and J are TRBV7-9 and TRBJ1-1, with 8 bases that match TRBD1. The specimen was blood. The CDR3 DNA reads as TGTGCCAGCAGCTTAGCGTTAATGGGACAGGCCTTCGGCACTGAAGCTTTCTTT. The encoded protein is CASSLALMGQAFGTEAFF.